The 4 T cell receptor beta chains reported below all come from one sample, sequenced in a study of blood T cell repertoires in COVID-19. The assay was immunoSEQ multiplex PCR, and TCRdb's table has in-frame clones only and misses some. The data show around 300,000 clones, roughly 89% seen once. Sequenced: PBMCs or T cells enriched from blood (not recorded which). The receptors come from a woman between 18 and 29 years old with acute COVID-19.

CDR3 amino acids: CSASQGPNYGYTF. As DNA, the CDR3 is TGCAGTGCTAGTCAGGGGCCGAACTATGGCTACACCTTC. This rearrangement joins TRBV20-1 to TRBJ1-2, with D possibly TRBD1 on 6 matching bases. V lost 3 bases and J lost 2, with 10 bases in between. Germline V gene lookup returns CDR1 DFQATT and CDR2 SNEGSKA (reference sequence). The CDR3 loop spans 13 amino acids.

The rearrangement joins TRBV27 to TRBJ1-1; 8 bases align to TRBD1. V was pared by 6 bases and J by 0 bases, with 3 bases of the junction left unmatched. Germline lookup yields CDR1 MNHEY and CDR2 SMNVEV (reference sequence). This CDR3 is 14 amino acids long. The CDR3 DNA reads TGTGCCAGCAGCAGGGGGCTGATGAACACTGAAGCTTTCTTT. Its translation: CASSRGLMNTEAFF.

The genes are TRBV5-1 and TRBJ1-1; D unclear. Trimming removed 4 bases at V and 5 bases at J, with 12 bases between. This CDR3 has 13 amino acids. Germline CDR1 reads SGHRS; CDR2 reads YFSETQ. CDR3 bases: TGCGCCAGCAGCCATCAAGGGAGGACTGAAGCTTTCTTT. This encodes CASSHQGRTEAFF.

This chain uses TRBV18 with TRBJ2-1, with 12 bases aligning to TRBD2. V dropped 6 bases and J dropped 9; count of bases not matched to a gene: 6. Germline V gene data show CDR1 as KGHSH and CDR2 as LQKENI. The CDR3 totals 14 residues. The CDR3, as DNA: TGTGCCAGCTCCCCCGGGACTAGCGGGCTTGAGCAGTTCTTC. This codes for CASSPGTSGLEQFF. Full variable domain (missing parts from reference TRBV18 and TRBJ2-1): NAGVMQNPRHLVRRRGQEARLRCSPMKGHSHVYWYRQLPEEGLKFMVYLQKENIIDESGMPKERFSAEFPKEGPSILRIQQVVRGDSAAYFCASSPGTSGLEQFFGPGTRLTVL.